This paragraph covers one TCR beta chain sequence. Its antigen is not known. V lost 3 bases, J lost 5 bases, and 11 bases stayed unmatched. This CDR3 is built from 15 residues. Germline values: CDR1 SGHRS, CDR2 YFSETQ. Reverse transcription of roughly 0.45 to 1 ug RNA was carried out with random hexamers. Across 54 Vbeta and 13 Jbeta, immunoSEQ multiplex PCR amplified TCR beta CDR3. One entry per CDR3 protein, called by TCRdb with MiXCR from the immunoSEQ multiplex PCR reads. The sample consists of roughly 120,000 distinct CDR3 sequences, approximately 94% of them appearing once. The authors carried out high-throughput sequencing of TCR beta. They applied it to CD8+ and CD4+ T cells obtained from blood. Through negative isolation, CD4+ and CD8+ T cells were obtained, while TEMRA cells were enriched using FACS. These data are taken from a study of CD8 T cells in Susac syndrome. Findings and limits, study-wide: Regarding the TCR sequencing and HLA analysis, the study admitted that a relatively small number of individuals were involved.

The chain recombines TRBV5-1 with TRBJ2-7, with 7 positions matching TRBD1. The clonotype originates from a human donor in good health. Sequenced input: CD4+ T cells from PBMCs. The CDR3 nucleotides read TGCGCCAGCAGCTCTCGGACAGGAGGCTTCGACGAGCAGTACTTC. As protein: CASSSRTGGFDEQYF.